This entry concerns a single T cell receptor (beta chain). Antigen specificity is unknown. A second roughly 6 to 11 cycle PCR used barcoded and J-beta primers. A 12-random-nucleotide template-switch adaptor tagged each cDNA molecule. TCRdb called the 5' RACE reads again in MiXCR, with one record for every CDR3 protein. The sample contains approximately 1,000,000 distinct CDR3 sequences, under 45% of which appear only once. These data originate in a study of blood T cells in healthy people across ages. Whole-study context: T cells yielded about one barcoded beta molecule per two cells through template switching.

Regarding the study as a whole: Correlation between TCR beta diversity and naive T cell percentage was strong. Roughly linear age-related decline in beta diversity appeared, significant by age 40.

V was clipped by 3 bases and J by 2 bases, with 6 bases between them. This CDR3 region has 12 residues. The germline gives CDR1 SQVTM, CDR2 ANQGSEA. This receptor was taken from a woman aged 60 to 75 in good health. Sequencing was done on a sample of blood. The V and J genes are TRBV29-1 and TRBJ2-3; D remains ambiguous. The CDR3 DNA is TGCAGCGTTGATACGCTCACAGATACGCAGTATTTT. Protein: CSVDTLTDTQYF.